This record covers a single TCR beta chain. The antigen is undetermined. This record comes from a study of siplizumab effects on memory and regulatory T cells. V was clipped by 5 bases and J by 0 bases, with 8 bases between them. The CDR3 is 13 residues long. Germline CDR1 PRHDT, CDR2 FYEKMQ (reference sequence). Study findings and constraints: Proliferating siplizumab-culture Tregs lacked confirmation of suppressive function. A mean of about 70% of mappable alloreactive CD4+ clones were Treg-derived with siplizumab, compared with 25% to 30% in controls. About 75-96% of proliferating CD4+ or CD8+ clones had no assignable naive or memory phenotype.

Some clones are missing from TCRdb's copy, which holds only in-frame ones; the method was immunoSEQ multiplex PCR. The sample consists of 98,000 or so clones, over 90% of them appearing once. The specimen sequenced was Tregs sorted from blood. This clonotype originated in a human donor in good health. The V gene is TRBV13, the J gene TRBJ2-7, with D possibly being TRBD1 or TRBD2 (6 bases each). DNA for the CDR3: TGTGCCAGCAGCCGGGGGCGCTCCTACGAGCAGTACTTC. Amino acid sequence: CASSRGRSYEQYF.